These 28 T cell receptor beta chains were sequenced from one sample in a study of blood T cells in healthy people across ages. A sample-barcoded 5' primer and a J-beta primer mix were used in a second PCR of roughly 6 to 11 cycles. TCRdb called the 5' RACE reads again in MiXCR, with one record for every CDR3 protein. The sample contains fewer than 950,000 distinct CDR3 sequences, 50% to 65% of which appear only once. Sequencing was carried out using blood. The source of these receptors is an elderly man in good health.

The chain is built from TRBV20-1 and TRBJ2-5, with TRBD2 identical over 9 bases. V shed 3 bases and J 5 bases; nucleotides not matched to a gene: 13. The CDR3 is 16 amino acids. Germline V gene data show CDR1 as DFQATT and CDR2 as SNEGSKA (reference sequence). CDR3: CSASPPPSGMWETQYF. In DNA, the CDR3 is TGCAGTGCTAGCCCCCCGCCTAGCGGGATGTGGGAGACCCAGTACTTC.

This chain joins TRBV7-2 and TRBJ2-6; D possibly corresponds to TRBD1 (6 bases). The V gene's germline CDR1 is SGHTA and CDR2 FQGNSA. V gave up 7 bases and J gave up 2 bases, with 18 bases separating them. The CDR3 extends over 17 amino acids. The CDR3: CASTQGLAVPGANVLTF. CDR3 nucleotides: TGTGCCAGCACCCAGGGGCTAGCAGTCCCTGGGGCCAACGTCCTGACTTTC.

This chain links TRBV9 with TRBJ2-5; 8 positions match TRBD2. The J segment lost 4 bases and the V segment lost 3 bases, leaving 5 bases of the junction unmatched. The length of the CDR3 is 14 residues. Germline V CDR1 and CDR2: SGDLS, YYNGEE. DNA for the CDR3: TGTGCCAGCAGCGGGGGAACTAGCGGAGAGACCCAGTACTTC. This encodes CASSGGTSGETQYF.

This clonotype was counted at least ten times. Being one base from a much bigger clone, this may be a read error. The chain is built from TRBV29-1 and TRBJ1-6, with a tentative D call TRBD1 (5 bases). Per the germline V gene, CDR1 is SQVTM and CDR2 is ANQGSEA. The V end was cut by 3 bases, the J end by 7 bases, with 10 bases between. The CDR3 runs to 13 residues. In DNA, the CDR3 is TGCAGCGTTGATGGAGGGGACAATTCACCCCTCCACTTT. It yields the protein CSVDGGDNSPLHF.

V and J are TRBV7-2 and TRBJ2-7; 8 nucleotides align to TRBD2. The J call may not be correct, given that the DNA end is closer to TRBJ2-5. Germline CDR1 is SGHTA and CDR2 is FQGNSA. CDR3 length equals 18 residues. The CDR3 DNA sequence: TGTGCCAGCAGCCCGCTTGGGCCCAGCGGGAGCTTGAGAGAGACCCAGTACTTC. It codes for CASSPLGPSGSLRETQYF.

This clonotype was counted once. The chain employs TRBV12-3 or TRBV12-4 and TRBJ2-5; no clear D gene. The CDR3 consists of 11 residues. Trimming pared 10 bases from V and 5 bases from J, leaving 11 bases between. In DNA form, the CDR3 reads TGTGCCATTTCAACGAGGGAGACCCAGTACTTC. Protein sequence: CAISTRETQYF.

This clonotype was seen a single time. The gene calls are TRBV24-1 and TRBJ2-1; tentatively, D is TRBD1 or TRBD2 (5 bases each). Trimming took off 7 bases at V and 7 bases at J, with 13 bases between the two ends. There are 13 residues in the CDR3. Germline assignment: CDR1 KGHDR and CDR2 SFDVKD. The DNA for the CDR3 is TGTGCCACCAGGACCGGGACCTCAAATGAGCAGTTCTTC. Translated: CATRTGTSNEQFF.

V usage is TRBV7-2 and J usage is TRBJ1-1; no firm D call. V was cut by 4 bases and J by 6 bases, with 9 bases left in between. Germline-derived CDR1 and CDR2 are SGHTA and FQGNSA. This CDR3 is 12 amino acids long. This CDR3 reads CASSSNLPEAFF. The CDR3 DNA sequence: TGTGCCAGCAGCTCTAATCTGCCTGAAGCTTTCTTT.

The chain is built from TRBV10-3 and TRBJ2-4; possible D gene TRBD2, 6 bases. The J call is uncertain, as TRBJ2-7 better fits the DNA end. The CDR3 spans 11 residues. The germline CDR1 and CDR2 sequences are ENHRY and SYGVKD. CDR3 region: CAIRDFDEQYF. CDR3 nucleotide sequence: TGTGCCATTAGGGACTTTGACGAGCAGTACTTC.

This chain uses TRBV7-6 with TRBJ2-3; TRBD2 agrees at 7 bases. The CDR3 contains 17 residues. Germline-derived CDR1 and CDR2 are SGHVS and FNYEAQ. J lost 14 bases, V lost 4 bases, and 24 bases had no gene match. The CDR3 sequence is CASSSPWVAGEHRYAYF. The CDR3 nucleotides are TGTGCCAGCAGCTCCCCCTGGGTGGCGGGGGAGCACAGATACGCGTATTTT.

V usage is TRBV11-2 and J usage is TRBJ2-7; D gene uncertain. The V gene's germline CDR1 is SGHAT and CDR2 FQNNGV. This CDR3 has 16 amino acids. V was trimmed by 3 bases and J by 4 bases, leaving 19 bases between them. In DNA form, the CDR3 reads TGTGCCAGCAGCTTGGGCCAGCTTACGGCAGGTTACGAGCAGTACTTC. The encoded protein is CASSLGQLTAGYEQYF.

CDR3 protein: CASSLDDGGYGYTF. In DNA form, the CDR3 reads TGTGCCAGCAGCTTAGATGACGGGGGCTATGGCTACACCTTC. The V gene is TRBV11-2, the J gene TRBJ1-2, with a possible D match to TRBD1 (5 bases). V dropped 0 bases and J dropped 4 bases, with 9 bases sitting between them. The CDR3 spans 14 residues. Looked up from germline, CDR1 is SGHAT and CDR2 is FQNNGV.

This clonotype was recorded once. This chain connects TRBV5-1 to TRBJ2-5; D gene uncertain. Germline CDR1 reads SGHRS; CDR2 reads YFSETQ. The CDR3 runs 12 residues. V lost 4 bases and J 5 bases, leaving 9 bases between the germline ends. Written as DNA, the CDR3 is TGCGCCAGCAGCGGAGATGTGGAGACCCAGTACTTC. This sequence encodes CASSGDVETQYF.

In its sample, this clonotype was seen many times. The junction shows a germline mismatch at one end, possibly a read error. The V and J genes are TRBV5-1 and TRBJ2-7; weak D call: TRBD2 (6 bases). This CDR3 is built from 15 residues. CDR1 is SGHRS and CDR2 is YFSETQ in the germline V gene. The CDR3 DNA reads as TGTGCCAGCAGCTTAGGCGGGACTGGGACCTACGAGCAGTACTTC. Protein: CASSLGGTGTYEQYF.

The sample holds a few counts of this clonotype. The chain carries TRBV6-2 or TRBV6-3 and TRBJ2-3, with 9 bases aligning to TRBD2. The germline V gene has CDR1 MNHEY and CDR2 SVGEGT. CDR3 length equals 14 residues. V shed 8 bases, J shed 14 bases, and the junction held 17 bases outside the gene matches. As DNA, the CDR3 is TGTGCCAGCTTCGAGGCGGGAGGGGACAGATACGCGTATTTT. It codes for CASFEAGGDRYAYF.

This chain uses TRBV10-3 with TRBJ2-7; 8 bases match TRBD2. The trim removed 5 bases at V and 0 bases at J, leaving 6 bases unmatched. The CDR3 contains 15 residues. Germline assignment: CDR1 ENHRY and CDR2 SYGVKD. CDR3 residues: CAISPTSGGSYEQYF. The CDR3, as DNA: TGTGCCATCAGTCCAACTAGCGGAGGCTCCTACGAGCAGTACTTC.

The chain recombines TRBV13 with TRBJ2-7; 9 nucleotides align to TRBD1. Germline values: CDR1 PRHDT, CDR2 FYEKMQ (reference sequence). With V trimmed by 5 bases and J by 6 bases, 8 bases remained unmatched. The CDR3 consists of 14 residues. The CDR3 bases are TGTGCCAGCAGCGGACTACAGGGGGCCGGCGAGCAGTACTTC. Translation: CASSGLQGAGEQYF. Drawing the rest from reference TRBV13 and TRBJ2-7, the complete variable domain is AAGVIQSPRHLIKEKRETATLKCYPIPRHDTVYWYQQGPGQDPQFLISFYEKMQSDKGSIPDRFSAQQFSDYHSELNMSSLELGDSALYFCASSGLQGAGEQYFGPGTRLTVT.

The chain employs TRBV20-1 and TRBJ2-7; 7 positions match TRBD1. From germline, CDR1 is DFQATT and CDR2 SNEGSKA (reference sequence). The CDR3 length is 12 residues. V shed 6 bases, J shed 2 bases, and the junction held 4 bases outside the gene matches. Here the CDR3 reads CSAKGQTYEQYF. The CDR3 region has the DNA TGCAGTGCGAAGGGACAGACCTACGAGCAGTACTTC.

This chain joins TRBV7-9 and TRBJ1-1; no firm D call. This CDR3 spans 15 amino acids. The germline V gene encodes CDR1 SEHNR and CDR2 FQNEAQ (reference sequence). Trimming shortened V by 2 bases and J by 1 base, and 11 bases separated the two germline ends. For the CDR3, the DNA is TGTGCCAGCAGCTTACGGTCGGGCGGGAACACTGAAGCTTTCTTT. It codes for CASSLRSGGNTEAFF.

This rearrangement joins TRBV5-1 to TRBJ2-4, with D tentatively TRBD1 (6 bases). The end of the DNA aligns better with TRBJ2-7, so the J call may be wrong. The germline gives CDR1 SGHRS, CDR2 YFSETQ. The CDR3 has 14 residues. CDR3 loop: CASSPEGVVGEQYF. CDR3 sequence (DNA): TGCGCCAGCAGCCCCGAGGGGGTTGTGGGCGAGCAGTACTTC.

The chain has TRBV7-9 and TRBJ2-3, with 10 bases aligning to TRBD2. The CDR3 spans 14 residues. From germline, CDR1 is SEHNR and CDR2 FQNEAQ (reference sequence). After removal of 1 base from V and 13 bases from J, the junction contained 8 bases not matched to a gene. The CDR3 protein is CASSLGTSGSGEYF. The CDR3 DNA follows: TGTGCCAGCAGCTTAGGGACTAGCGGTAGTGGAGAGTATTTT. Based on the CDR3 plus reference TRBV7-9 and TRBJ2-3, the full variable domain is DTGVSQNPRHKITKRGQNVTFRCDPISEHNRLYWYRQTLGQGPEFLTYFQNEAQLEKSRLLSDRFSAERPKGSFSTLEIQRTEQGDSAMYLCASSLGTSGSGEYFGPGTRLTVL.

This chain connects TRBV7-2 to TRBJ2-6; 7 bases are shared with TRBD1. The V gene's germline CDR1 is SGHTA and CDR2 FQGNSA. The CDR3 length is 14 residues. The trim removed 5 bases at V and 7 bases at J, leaving 5 bases unmatched. CDR3 residues: CASSPRQGANVLTF. DNA of the CDR3: TGTGCCAGCAGCCCCAGACAGGGAGCCAACGTCCTGACTTTC.

This clonotype has only a few counts. The V call is TRBV11-2, the J call TRBJ1-3; D gene ambiguous. CDR3 size: 17 residues. The germline V gene encodes CDR1 SGHAT and CDR2 FQNNGV. V gave up 5 bases and J gave up 0 bases, with 17 bases separating them. CDR3 sequence: CASSPVRGRLSGNTIYF. CDR3 sequence (DNA): TGTGCCAGCAGCCCCGTCCGCGGGCGTCTCTCTGGAAACACCATATATTTT.

This clonotype was counted many times. The V call is TRBV20-1, the J call TRBJ2-1; 11 bases are a match to TRBD1. The CDR3 has 14 amino acids. The trim removed 5 bases at V and 9 bases at J, leaving 9 bases unmatched. Germline V gene sequence: CDR1 DFQATT, CDR2 SNEGSKA (reference sequence). CDR3: CSAVGQGAVGEQFF. DNA of the CDR3: TGCAGTGCTGTCGGACAGGGGGCAGTGGGTGAGCAGTTCTTC.

The rearrangement joins TRBV11-2 to TRBJ2-1, with 8 bases fitting TRBD2. This CDR3 has 15 residues. Germline V gene data show CDR1 as SGHAT and CDR2 as FQNNGV. With 5 bases clipped from V and 9 bases from J, the junction kept 12 bases outside the gene matches. DNA of the CDR3: TGTGCCAGCAGCCCCGGGACTAGAGGAGAGCTTGAGCAGTTCTTC. This codes for CASSPGTRGELEQFF.

The rearrangement uses TRBV19 and TRBJ2-7; D may be TRBD1 (6 bases). Germline CDR1 reads LNHDA; CDR2 reads SQIVND (reference sequence). The CDR3 consists of 13 residues. The ends were cut back, 5 bases at V and 2 bases at J, with 10 bases in the middle. Written as DNA, the CDR3 is TGTGCCAGTAGTTCGGGACACCCCTACGAGCAGTACTTC. Residues: CASSSGHPYEQYF. Looking up the rest from reference TRBV19 and TRBJ2-7 gives the full variable domain: DGGITQSPKYLFRKEGQNVTLSCEQNLNHDAMYWYRQDPGQGLRLIYYSQIVNDFQKGDIAEGYSVSREKKESFPLTVTSAQKNPTAFYLCASSSGHPYEQYFGPGTRLTVT.

The chain carries TRBV11-1 and TRBJ2-3; 12 bases are shared with TRBD2. CDR1 and CDR2 (germline): SGHAT, FQDESV (reference sequence). This CDR3 has 14 residues. J was trimmed by 14 bases and V by 10 bases; bases with no gene match: 16. The CDR3 spells CATASGRDPRYAYF. For the CDR3, the DNA is TGTGCCACCGCTAGCGGGAGGGATCCCAGATACGCGTATTTT.

This clonotype was counted a few times. The V and J genes are TRBV10-3 and TRBJ1-5; no definite D call. Germline lookup yields CDR1 ENHRY and CDR2 SYGVKD. The CDR3 contains 12 residues. Trimming cost V 3 bases and J 0 bases, with 0 bases left between them. The CDR3 DNA is TGTGCCATCAGTGATAGCAATCAGCCCCAGCATTTT. This encodes CAISDSNQPQHF.